The next 15 T cell receptor beta chains were all read from a single sample in a study of blood T cell repertoires in COVID-19. Measured with immunoSEQ multiplex PCR; TCRdb has only the in-frame clones, and not every one. Here the sample spans about 130,000 clones, around 73% being singletons. What was sequenced was PBMCs or T cells enriched from blood (not recorded which). All receptors derive from a woman aged 45-60 years who had recovered from COVID-19.

The CDR3 nucleotides read TGTGCCAGCAGCTTCGGGACAGGGAGTCAGCCCCAGCATTTT. This codes for CASSFGTGSQPQHF. The rearrangement uses TRBV7-8 and TRBJ1-5; 9 nucleotides align to TRBD1. The trim removed 3 bases at V and 6 bases at J, leaving 3 bases unmatched. The V gene's germline CDR1 is SGHVS and CDR2 FQNEAQ. The CDR3 extends over 14 amino acids.

The chain couples TRBV6-1 to TRBJ1-2; TRBD1 is a possible D gene (6 bases). The CDR3 spans 13 residues. V dropped 2 bases and J dropped 8 bases, with 12 bases sitting between them. Germline V CDR1 and CDR2: MNHNS, SASEGT. The CDR3 protein is CASSEQGGGGYTF. For the CDR3, the DNA is TGTGCCAGCAGTGAACAGGGAGGGGGGGGCTACACCTTC.

The chain couples TRBV11-2 to TRBJ2-1; TRBD2 is a possible D gene (6 bases). The germline V gene encodes CDR1 SGHAT and CDR2 FQNNGV. The ends were cut back, 5 bases at V and 6 bases at J, with 20 bases in the middle. The CDR3 length is 16 residues. CDR3 nucleotide sequence: TGTGCCAGCAGCGTGGACGGCAGCGGGTCTTCCAATGAGCAGTTCTTC. It specifies CASSVDGSGSSNEQFF. The full variable domain, its missing parts supplied by reference TRBV11-2 and TRBJ2-1, is EAGVAQSPRYKIIEKRQSVAFWCNPISGHATLYWYQQILGQGPKLLIQFQNNGVVDDSQLPKDRFSAERLKGVDSTLKIQPAKLEDSAVYLCASSVDGSGSSNEQFFGPGTRLTVL.

As for this clone: Additional DNA sequences in this sample encode the identical CDR3. V usage is TRBV7-3 and J usage is TRBJ1-2; TRBD1 agrees at 9 bases. CDR1 and CDR2 from the germline V gene are SGHTA and FQGTGA. Trimming at V came to 5 bases and at J to 7 bases, leaving 5 bases not matched to a gene. The CDR3 totals 13 residues. The CDR3 DNA sequence: TGTGCCAGCAGCCCAGGACAGGGGTCTGGCTACACCTTC. This translates into CASSPGQGSGYTF.

This clone appeared once. The CDR3 spells CASRLERAAGGDEKLFF. The CDR3 DNA sequence: TGTGCAAGTCGCTTAGAACGGGCTGCGGGTGGGGATGAAAAACTGTTTTTT. This chain uses TRBV12-2 with TRBJ1-4. TRBV12-2 is deemed a pseudogene. CDR3 length: 17 amino acids.

In DNA, the CDR3 is TGTGCCAGCAGCTCCCGACAGGGGGTCTATGGCTACACCTTC. Its protein is CASSSRQGVYGYTF. The chain joins TRBV5-4 to TRBJ1-2; 9 positions agree with TRBD1. This CDR3 is built from 14 residues. Germline values: CDR1 SGHNT, CDR2 YYREEE (reference sequence). The trim removed 3 bases at V and 4 bases at J, leaving 4 bases unmatched.

V usage is TRBV11-3 and J usage is TRBJ1-2, with TRBD1 identical over 8 bases. V gave up 3 bases and J gave up 8 bases; unmatched junction bases: 5. The V gene's germline CDR1 is SGHNT and CDR2 YENEEA. The CDR3 length is 13 residues. CDR3 residues: CASSFAGGLGYTF. DNA for the CDR3: TGTGCCAGCAGCTTCGCAGGGGGCTTGGGCTACACCTTC.

The V and J genes are TRBV3-1 (or the pseudogene TRBV3-2) and TRBJ2-3, with D hard to call. This CDR3 region has 15 residues. The germline V and J ends were trimmed by 0 bases and 2 bases, with 9 bases remaining between them. The germline CDR1 and CDR2 sequences are LGHDT and YNNKEL (reference sequence). The CDR3 spells CASSQELQYTDTQYF. CDR3 sequence (DNA): TGTGCCAGCAGCCAAGAACTACAATACACAGATACGCAGTATTTT.

The chain has TRBV11-2 and TRBJ2-7; possibly TRBD2 for D (6 bases). Germline CDR1 SGHAT, CDR2 FQNNGV. CDR3 size: 13 residues. Trimming stripped 5 bases from V and 3 bases from J, with 11 bases between. The CDR3 nucleotides are TGTGCCAGCAGCGCTCGGGGGTACTACGAGCAGTACGTC. Its protein is CASSARGYYEQYV.

The chain combines TRBV12-3 or TRBV12-4 with TRBJ2-1, with TRBD1 matching over 7 bases. The CDR3 spans 13 residues. Trimming took 5 bases from V and 7 from J; bases not matched to a gene: 5. CDR3 coding DNA: TGTGCCAGCAGTGAGACAGGGAAGAATGAGCAGTTCTTC. It translates to CASSETGKNEQFF.

The chain is built from TRBV19 and TRBJ1-5; tentatively, D is TRBD1 (5 bases). Per germline, CDR1 LNHDA and CDR2 SQIVND (reference sequence). Between the trimmed V and J ends, which lost 6 bases and 5 bases, there was a span of 20 bases. CDR3 length: 16 residues. The chain's CDR3 is CASSARPTKGDQPQHF. The CDR3 bases are TGTGCCAGTAGCGCCCGACCTACGAAAGGGGATCAGCCCCAGCATTTT. The variable domain in full, completed from reference TRBV19 and TRBJ1-5, reads DGGITQSPKYLFRKEGQNVTLSCEQNLNHDAMYWYRQDPGQGLRLIYYSQIVNDFQKGDIAEGYSVSREKKESFPLTVTSAQKNPTAFYLCASSARPTKGDQPQHFGDGTRLSIL.

The rearrangement links TRBV28 to TRBJ2-7; D is possibly TRBD1 (5 bases). The CDR3 extends over 14 amino acids. Trimming removed 6 bases at V and 5 bases at J, with 17 bases between. CDR1 MDHEN and CDR2 SYDVKM come from the germline V gene. The CDR3 coding sequence is TGTGCCAGCAGGGAAACAGGCGTCCGGGACGAGCAGTACTTC. Amino acids: CASRETGVRDEQYF.

In its sample, this clone was seen once. CDR3 bases: TGTGCCATCAGTGGGGGACAGGGGAACACTGAAGCTTTCTTT. Translation: CAISGGQGNTEAFF. The chain uses TRBV10-3 and TRBJ1-1, with 9 bases aligning to TRBD1. From germline, CDR1 is ENHRY and CDR2 SYGVKD. This CDR3 spans 14 amino acids. V was pared by 4 bases and J by 1 base, with 1 base of the junction left unmatched.

This clone has only a few counts. The chain couples TRBV27 to TRBJ1-1; TRBD1 might be the D (6 bases). The CDR3 is 18 amino acids. Germline V gene sequence: CDR1 MNHEY, CDR2 SMNVEV (reference sequence). V lost 4 bases and J lost 3, with 24 bases in between. For the CDR3, the DNA is TGTGCCAGCAGTTCACACAGGGTGTCCGTCTCTATGGACACTGAAGCTTTCTTT. Amino acids: CASSSHRVSVSMDTEAFF.

This chain uses TRBV7-2 with TRBJ2-7; 8 nucleotides line up with TRBD2. Germline lookup yields CDR1 SGHTA and CDR2 FQGNSA. This CDR3 has 15 amino acids. Losses at the gene ends were 1 base for V and 5 bases for J; bases not matched to a gene: 7. Here the CDR3 DNA reads TGTGCCAGCAGCTTAGTCGGGGGGGCCTTTAACGAGCAGTACTTC. Amino acids: CASSLVGGAFNEQYF.